This TCR beta chain originates from a study of T cell responses to AZD1222 COVID-19 vaccine (dated by TCRdb to the early 2020s). Study-level background: AZD1222 recipients given second doses at about 4 weeks or at about 12 weeks were pooled, since spike-specific TCR depth and breadth were not found to differ between the two schedules. A total of 233 trial participants underwent TCR sequencing, of whom some 210 received two doses of AZD1222 and 26 received two doses of the MenACWY control vaccine. Enrollment into the trials was organized by age into subgroups of 18-55, 56-69 and 70-plus years, and those subgroups contained approximately 160, 26 and 62 TCR-sequenced participants, respectively. Study-level results and caveats: Because no day 14 peak-response samples were available, repertoires were characterized only after the peak T cell response. The whole spike protein was spanned by vaccine-associated CD4 TCRs, and dominant responses were seen in regions 160-218 and 743-854. After two AZD1222 doses, spike-specific TCR breadth and depth were significantly higher than at day 0 and than in MenACWY recipients. Reportedly, almost half of the unique spike-specific TCRs recognized epitopes lying outside the regions that are mutated in the B.1.351 and B.1.1.7 variants. Participants were mostly white British, with more females than males. The authors suggested clonal diversity may have been underestimated. Only five or six AZD1222 recipients were SARS-CoV-2 seropositive at baseline, limiting conclusions about previously exposed vaccinees. In the small 56-69-year group, the increase in depth fell short of significance, most likely because of low power.

With regard to this clone: Its target antigen remains unknown. Per-nucleotide qualities are absent, and no much larger clonotype sits a single base away.

The CDR3 regions of human TCRbeta chains were analyzed by immunosequencing. Turning to the authors' computational methods: TCRs in the repertoires were matched against a reference library of SARS-CoV-2-specific TCRs that had been generated with the MIRA antigen-specificity platform. Breadth was defined as the fraction of unique TCRs that were SARS-CoV-2-associated. Depth was defined as the fraction of total T cells that were SARS-CoV-2-associated. Using the MIRA data, each spike-specific TCR was assigned both to the spike region to which the TCR was reactive and to a CD4 or CD8 class. Log10-transformed breadth and depth values were compared by one-way ANOVA with Sidak's multiple comparisons tests. Sourced from immuneACCESS, this table was stored by TCRdb with only in-frame sequences that have V and J called. A share of the clones is absent; for the studies checked, an unresolved V gene accounts for under half, and the remainder has no known explanation. The DNA gave D and trimming, while V, J and clone size come from that table. The table for this sample lists about 110,000 clones; roughly 86% of them were counted only once. The ten top clones hold 3% to 4% of the sample.

Explained via the paper, the time point label denotes: baseline before first vaccination. Samples from vaccinated people were obtained from the UK trials COV001 and COV002, which included a single-blind randomized controlled phase 2/3 trial of AZD1222 (ChAdOx1 nCoV-19) in healthy adults. For TCRbeta chain sequencing, PBMC samples were collected from trial participants at day 0 and at day 28 after the second dose. The CDR3 sequence holds 15 residues, the cysteine and phenylalanine included. The kept DNA is CDR3 alone, 45 bases in frame from the first base. The trim is 0 bases for V and 1 base for J, with a gap of 8 bases between the germline ends. CDR1 and CDR2, looked up from the germline V gene, are SGHRS and YFSETQ.

The input for sequencing was peripheral blood, taken on day 0 of AZD1222 vaccination. This TCR derives from an adult in good health. Recombination linked TRBV5-1 to TRBJ1-5, and TRBD1 may be the D gene, going by 6 matching bases. The CDR3 region reads CASSLAGGSNQPQHF. In nucleotide form, the sequence is TGCGCCAGCAGCTTGGCCGGGGGCAGCAATCAGCCCCAGCATTTT.